What follows are 20 T cell receptor beta chains derived from one specimen sequenced in a study of blood T cells in healthy people across ages. A second PCR of roughly 7 to 11 cycles used a sample-barcoded 5' primer and a J-beta primer mix. A single record per CDR3 protein comes from TCRdb applying MiXCR to the 5' RACE reads. The sample lists approximately 810,000 distinct CDR3 sequences, under 30% occurring once. Material for sequencing was blood. The source is a woman of 80 years or more in good health.

This clonotype was detected many times. The CDR3 DNA reads TGTGCCAGCTCACCTGGCAGGGTGCTAGAGACCCAGTACTTC. Translated: CASSPGRVLETQYF. V gene TRBV18 combines with J gene TRBJ2-5, with a possible D match to TRBD1 (5 bases). Trimming shortened V by 3 bases and J by 4 bases, and 12 bases separated the two germline ends. The germline V gene has CDR1 KGHSH and CDR2 LQKENI. This CDR3 contains 14 residues.

The chain carries TRBV14 and TRBJ2-3, with TRBD1 matching over 10 bases. The CDR3 consists of 17 residues. CDR1 is SGHDN and CDR2 is FVKESK in the germline V gene. Trimming removed 4 bases from V and 5 bases from J; junction bases left unmatched: 12. The CDR3 loop is CASSRYAWTGGGDTQYF. In DNA form, the CDR3 reads TGTGCCAGCAGCCGGTATGCGTGGACAGGGGGGGGAGATACGCAGTATTTT.

This clonotype showed up just a few times. A read error may be the cause here, since a much bigger clone is one base away. The chain carries TRBV6-1 and TRBJ2-1; possible D gene TRBD1, 5 bases. The DNA end is a closer match to TRBJ2-7, so the J assignment may be wrong. Germline loops: CDR1 MNHNS, CDR2 SASEGT. The CDR3 loop spans 17 amino acids. The CDR3 spells CASRLQGGPLSYNEQYF. CDR3 in DNA: TGTGCCAGCAGACTCCAGGGCGGACCCCTATCCTACAATGAGCAGTACTTC.

This clonotype was observed a handful of times. This chain uses TRBV20-1 with TRBJ1-3; 7 bases match TRBD1. V trimming: 2 bases; J trimming: 0 bases; junction bases outside the gene matches: 4. CDR3 size: 15 residues. CDR1 and CDR2 from the germline V gene are DFQATT and SNEGSKA (reference sequence). CDR3 residues: CSARQTGSSGNTIYF. CDR3 sequence (DNA): TGCAGTGCTAGACAGACAGGGAGCTCTGGAAACACCATATATTTT.

At least ten counts were recorded for this clonotype. The chain links TRBV4-3 to TRBJ2-1; D gene unclear. CDR3 length: 16 residues. Germline assignment: CDR1 LGHNA and CDR2 YSLEER. The germline V and J ends were trimmed by 1 base and 0 bases, with 10 bases remaining between them. The CDR3 is CASSQAAQASYNEQFF. The CDR3 nucleotides read TGCGCCAGCAGCCAAGCTGCCCAAGCCTCCTACAATGAGCAGTTCTTC.

The chain joins TRBV6-5 to TRBJ2-7; 8 bases are shared with TRBD2. Per germline, CDR1 MNHEY and CDR2 SVGAGI. The V gene end was trimmed by 7 bases and the J gene end by 4 bases; junction bases not matched to a gene: 15. This CDR3 comprises 16 residues. This chain's CDR3 is CASKPSRRGAGYEQYF. As DNA, the CDR3 is TGTGCCAGCAAGCCCTCGAGGCGGGGGGCAGGGTACGAGCAGTACTTC.

Many counts were recorded for this clonotype. The chain employs TRBV6-5 and TRBJ1-6; D is ambiguous. Germline values: CDR1 MNHEY, CDR2 SVGAGI. V was shortened by 6 bases and J by 7 bases, with 16 bases between the two germline ends. This CDR3 spans 15 amino acids. CDR3 DNA sequence: TGTGCCAGCAGCCCGTTTGGTGCGGCCAATTCACCCCTCCACTTT. Protein sequence: CASSPFGAANSPLHF.

This clonotype showed up many times. The V gene is TRBV28, the J gene TRBJ2-7; 8 bases map to TRBD2. CDR1 and CDR2 from the germline V gene are MDHEN and SYDVKM. J gave up 6 bases and V 6 bases, and 13 bases lay outside the gene matches. This CDR3 region has 15 residues. The CDR3 DNA follows: TGTGCCAGCAGATTCCGGGGGGGAACCGGTCGCGAGCAGTACTTC. Translated, it gives CASRFRGGTGREQYF.

As to this clonotype: This may stem from a read error, because a much larger clone lies one nucleotide away. The chain carries TRBV15 and TRBJ2-1, with a tentative D call TRBD2 (7 bases). The V end was cut by 0 bases, the J end by 7 bases, with 16 bases between. Germline CDR1 is LNHNV and CDR2 is YYDKDF (reference sequence). This CDR3 comprises 16 residues. Here the CDR3 reads CATSRDPGDYKNEQFF. The CDR3 DNA reads as TGTGCCACCAGCAGAGATCCAGGGGACTACAAAAATGAGCAGTTCTTC. Full variable domain (rest looked up from reference TRBV15 and TRBJ2-1): DAMVIQNPRYQVTQFGKPVTLSCSQTLNHNVMYWYQQKSSQAPKLLFHYYDKDFNNEADTPDNFQSRRPNTSFCFLDIRSPGLGDTAMYLCATSRDPGDYKNEQFFGPGTRLTVL.

V and J are TRBV19 and TRBJ2-7; either TRBD1 or TRBD2 may supply D (6 bases each). Germline CDR1 is LNHDA and CDR2 is SQIVND (reference sequence). The CDR3 consists of 13 residues. V was shortened by 5 bases and J by 4 bases, with 12 bases between the two germline ends. The DNA of the CDR3 is TGTGCCAGTAGTGGAGGGGGGAAATACGAGCAGTACTTC. It is translated as CASSGGGKYEQYF.

With respect to this clonotype: One junction end does not reproduce the germline sequence, and a read error may be involved. The chain carries TRBV6-2 or TRBV6-3 and TRBJ1-2; tentatively, D is TRBD1 (6 bases). Germline loops: CDR1 MNHEY, CDR2 SVGEGT. The length of the CDR3 is 13 residues. The CDR3 sequence: CASSPTGTYGYIF. The CDR3 DNA is TGTGCCAGCAGCCCTACAGGGACCTATGGCTACATCTTC.

Many counts were recorded for this clonotype. CDR3 sequence reads: CASRNFLGDGYTF. The CDR3 nucleotides are TGTGCCAGCAGGAATTTTCTCGGGGATGGCTACACCTTC. The genes are TRBV6-2 or TRBV6-3 and TRBJ1-2; D gene unclear. Germline V CDR1 and CDR2: MNHEY, SVGEGT. Trimming removed 6 bases at V and 6 bases at J, with 14 bases between. The CDR3 is 13 amino acids.

The chain combines TRBV18 with TRBJ2-2; D not certain. Germline CDR1 reads KGHSH; CDR2 reads LQKENI. The CDR3 length is 16 residues. V was trimmed by 4 bases and J by 1 base, leaving 13 bases between them. CDR3 loop: CASSQSSTVNTGELFF. In DNA form, the CDR3 reads TGTGCCAGCTCACAGTCCTCGACGGTGAACACCGGGGAGCTGTTTTTT.

The chain links TRBV6-1 to TRBJ1-5; D is ambiguous. The length of the CDR3 is 16 residues. Trimming stripped 1 base from V and 1 base from J, with 11 bases between. Germline CDR1 and CDR2: MNHNS and SASEGT. CDR3 bases: TGTGCCAGCAGTGAAGTTTACCGCTCGAGCAATCAGCCCCAGCATTTT. It is translated as CASSEVYRSSNQPQHF.

Points on this clonotype: Germline and junction disagree at one end, which may indicate a read error. The chain links TRBV9 to TRBJ2-2, with TRBD2 matching 9 bases. The CDR3 runs to 14 residues. CDR1 is SGDLS and CDR2 is YYNGEE in the germline V gene. CDR3 nucleotide sequence: TGTGCCAGCAGCGTACTAGCGGGGCGCGGGGGGCTGTTTTTT. Translating gives CASSVLAGRGGLFF.

Concerning this clonotype: A much more abundant neighbour one base away suggests this may be a read error. The genes are TRBV11-2 and TRBJ1-2; no definite D call. Per the germline V gene, CDR1 is SGHAT and CDR2 is FQNNGV. This CDR3 contains 13 residues. CDR3 nucleotide sequence: TGTGCCAGCAGCCCGGACTATAACTATAGCTACACCTTC. Amino acids: CASSPDYNYSYTF.

This clonotype was counted once. V and J are TRBV3-1 and TRBJ1-1, with 10 bases lining up with TRBD1. J lost 4 bases, V lost 0 bases, and 8 bases had no gene match. CDR3 length: 17 residues. The germline CDR1 and CDR2 sequences are LGHDT and YNNKEL (reference sequence). CDR3 amino acids: CASSQDMDRGWITEAFF. CDR3 nucleotide sequence: TGTGCCAGCAGCCAAGACATGGACAGGGGGTGGATCACTGAAGCTTTCTTT.

This clonotype was observed at least ten times. The chain uses TRBV5-4 and TRBJ2-5, with 11 nucleotides matching TRBD2. This CDR3 is built from 16 residues. CDR1 and CDR2 (germline): SGHNT, YYREEE (reference sequence). Trimming cost V 4 bases and J 4 bases; bases outside gene matches: 9. CDR3 nucleotide sequence: TGTGCCAGCAGCCTAGGGTTTACTAGCGGGGGAGAGACCCAGTACTTC. It specifies CASSLGFTSGGETQYF.

The V and J genes are TRBV18 and TRBJ1-6; D might be TRBD1 (5 bases). There are 15 residues in the CDR3. Trimming cost V 1 base and J 7 bases, with 11 bases left between them. CDR1 and CDR2 (germline): KGHSH, LQKENI. The CDR3: CASSPQKGENSPLHF. CDR3 nucleotide sequence: TGTGCCAGCTCACCACAGAAAGGGGAGAATTCACCCCTCCACTTT.

This chain uses TRBV6-5 with TRBJ1-6, with D perhaps TRBD1 (5 bases). V lost 0 bases and J 6 bases, leaving 9 bases between the germline ends. The CDR3 has 15 amino acids. The germline CDR1 and CDR2 sequences are MNHEY and SVGAGI. CDR3 coding DNA: TGTGCCAGCAGTTACTCGGCCAGGGTTAATTCACCCCTCCACTTT. Residues: CASSYSARVNSPLHF.